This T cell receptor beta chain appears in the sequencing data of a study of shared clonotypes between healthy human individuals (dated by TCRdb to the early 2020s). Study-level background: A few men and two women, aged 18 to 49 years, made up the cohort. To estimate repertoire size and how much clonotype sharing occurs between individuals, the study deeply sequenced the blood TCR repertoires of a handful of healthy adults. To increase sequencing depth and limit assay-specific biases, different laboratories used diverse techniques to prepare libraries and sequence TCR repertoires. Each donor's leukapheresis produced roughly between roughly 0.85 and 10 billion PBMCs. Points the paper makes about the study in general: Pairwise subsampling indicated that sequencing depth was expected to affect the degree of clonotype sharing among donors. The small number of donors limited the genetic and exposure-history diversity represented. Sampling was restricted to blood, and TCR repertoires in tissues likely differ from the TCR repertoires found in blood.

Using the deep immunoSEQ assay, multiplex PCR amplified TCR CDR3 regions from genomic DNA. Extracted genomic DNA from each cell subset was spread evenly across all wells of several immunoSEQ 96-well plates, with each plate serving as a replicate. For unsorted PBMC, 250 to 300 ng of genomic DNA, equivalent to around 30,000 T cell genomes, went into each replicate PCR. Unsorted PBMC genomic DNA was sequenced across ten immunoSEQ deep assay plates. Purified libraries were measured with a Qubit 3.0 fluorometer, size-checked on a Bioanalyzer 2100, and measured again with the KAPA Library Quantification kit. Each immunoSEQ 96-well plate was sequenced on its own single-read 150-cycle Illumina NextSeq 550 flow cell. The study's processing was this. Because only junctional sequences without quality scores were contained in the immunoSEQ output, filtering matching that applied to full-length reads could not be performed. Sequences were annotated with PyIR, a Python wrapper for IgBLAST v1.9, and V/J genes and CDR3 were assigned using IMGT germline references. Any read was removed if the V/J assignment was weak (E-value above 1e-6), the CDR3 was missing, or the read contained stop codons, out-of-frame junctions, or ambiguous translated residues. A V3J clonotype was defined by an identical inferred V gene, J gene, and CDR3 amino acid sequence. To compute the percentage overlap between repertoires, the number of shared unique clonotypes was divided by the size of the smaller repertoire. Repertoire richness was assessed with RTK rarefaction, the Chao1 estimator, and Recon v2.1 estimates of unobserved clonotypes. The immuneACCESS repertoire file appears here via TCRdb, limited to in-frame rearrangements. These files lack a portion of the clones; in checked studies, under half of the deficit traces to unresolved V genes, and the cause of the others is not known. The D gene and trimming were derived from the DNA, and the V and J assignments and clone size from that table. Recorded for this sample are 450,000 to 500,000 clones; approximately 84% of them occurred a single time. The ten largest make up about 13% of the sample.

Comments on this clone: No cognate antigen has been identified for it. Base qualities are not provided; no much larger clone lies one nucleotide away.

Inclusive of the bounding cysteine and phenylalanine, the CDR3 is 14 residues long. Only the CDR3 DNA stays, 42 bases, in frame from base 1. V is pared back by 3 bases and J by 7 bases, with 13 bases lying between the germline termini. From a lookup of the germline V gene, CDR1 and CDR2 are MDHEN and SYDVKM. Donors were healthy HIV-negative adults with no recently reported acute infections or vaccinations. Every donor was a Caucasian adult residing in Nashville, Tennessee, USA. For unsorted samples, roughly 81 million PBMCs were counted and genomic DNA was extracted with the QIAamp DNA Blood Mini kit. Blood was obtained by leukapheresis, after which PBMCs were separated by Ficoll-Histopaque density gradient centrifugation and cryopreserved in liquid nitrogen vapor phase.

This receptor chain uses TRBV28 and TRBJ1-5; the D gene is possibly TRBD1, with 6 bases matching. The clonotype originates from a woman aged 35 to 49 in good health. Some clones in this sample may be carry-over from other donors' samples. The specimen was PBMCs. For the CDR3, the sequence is CASSLKGGTQPQHF. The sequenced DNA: TGTGCCAGCAGTTTGAAAGGGGGTACGCAGCCCCAGCATTTT.